Following are 5 T cell receptor beta chains from one sample sequenced in a study of identical twins. MiXCR, applied by TCRdb to the 5' RACE reads, yields one record per CDR3 protein. The profile covers hundreds of thousands of distinct CDR3 sequences, with over 5% appearing a single time and 1.5% to 2% taken by the ten largest. The sample consisted of naive T cells sorted from blood. Receptors originate from a man in his late teens or twenties in good health.

This clonotype was counted many times. V gene TRBV5-1 combines with J gene TRBJ2-1; perhaps TRBD1 as D (5 bases). This CDR3 contains 14 residues. CDR1 and CDR2 from the germline V gene are SGHRS and YFSETQ. The V end was cut by 2 bases, the J end by 8 bases, with 14 bases between. CDR3 sequence (DNA): TGCGCCAGCAGCTTTGGGCAGGGTCGCGATGAGCAGTTCTTC. It specifies CASSFGQGRDEQFF.

This clonotype was observed a handful of times. The CDR3 bases are TGTGCCATCAGTGGGACAGATATGCAGCCCCAGCATTTT. The encoded protein is CAISGTDMQPQHF. The gene calls are TRBV10-3 and TRBJ1-5; D possibly corresponds to TRBD1 (6 bases). The CDR3 is 13 amino acids. Trimming cost V 4 bases and J 7 bases, with 11 bases left between them. CDR1 is ENHRY, CDR2 SYGVKD, per germline.

This clonotype was seen at least ten times. The rearrangement uses TRBV9 and TRBJ2-1; no firm D call. The CDR3 spans 13 residues. CDR1 is SGDLS, CDR2 YYNGEE, per germline. The ends were cut back, 0 bases at V and 8 bases at J, with 9 bases in the middle. CDR3 protein: CASSVVTTYEQFF. The CDR3, as DNA: TGTGCCAGCAGCGTAGTGACCACCTATGAGCAGTTCTTC.

This rearrangement joins TRBV5-1 to TRBJ2-3; D may be TRBD1 (7 bases). CDR1 SGHRS and CDR2 YFSETQ come from the germline V gene. This CDR3 contains 15 residues. The V and J ends lost 4 bases and 3 bases respectively, with 15 bases between them. The CDR3 is CASSVGPGGTDTQYF. The CDR3 nucleotides are TGCGCCAGCAGCGTGGGTCCAGGGGGGACAGATACGCAGTATTTT.

At least ten counts were recorded for this clonotype. V usage is TRBV12-3 or TRBV12-4 and J usage is TRBJ2-4, with 13 bases lining up with TRBD2. V was clipped by 4 bases and J by 4 bases; unmatched bases: 7. The CDR3 length is 17 residues. Here the CDR3 DNA reads TGTGCCAGCAGTTCCCCCGGGACTAGCGGGAAAAAAAACATTCAGTACTTC. It codes for CASSSPGTSGKKNIQYF.